This T cell receptor beta chain emerged from a study of radiotherapy plus CTLA-4 blockade in lung cancer. Study details: Around 18% of enrolled patients responded objectively, and 25% to 40% had disease control.

Study-wide points: Following radiotherapy plus ipilimumab, tumor-derived TCR clones expanded in the blood. In blood, early T cell clone dynamics reportedly predicted response best, together with interferon-beta.

Sequencing used immunoSEQ multiplex PCR; TCRdb keeps in-frame clones, though not all of them. The sample holds around 30,000 clones, less than 75% seen once. With ipilimumab providing CTLA-4 blockade, focal radiation was administered to patients who had chemo-refractory metastatic non-small-cell lung cancer. Points on this clone: The target antigen is unknown.

Germline assignment: CDR1 KGHSH and CDR2 LQKENI. V gave up 3 bases and J gave up 3 bases; unmatched junction bases: 11. CDR3 length: 17 amino acids. The sequenced sample was peripheral blood, obtained from a patient treated with radiotherapy plus ipilimumab. V usage is TRBV18 and J usage is TRBJ2-7; 10 bases agree with TRBD2. The receptor was derived from a human donor with non-small cell lung cancer who had stable disease on radiotherapy plus ipilimumab. As DNA, the CDR3 is TGTGCCAGCTCACCTCGAGGGGAAGCTAGCGGGGGCTACGAGCAGTACTTC. Its translation is CASSPRGEASGGYEQYF.